This T cell receptor (beta chain) stems from a study of T cell repertoires in cytomegalovirus infection. Study details: Public signatures in TCR beta pointed to CMV infection and matching HLA type.

Using its own MiXCR run on the reads, TCRdb lists one record per CDR3 protein. The data show 560,000 or so distinct CDR3 sequences, approximately 17% seen once. The study's findings and limits: What dominated the ex vivo response were HLA-C-restricted CMV-specific TCR beta clonotypes. Identification of carriers of CMV plus the relevant HLA was achieved through cumulative public TCR beta family frequency.

To note about this clonotype: Its antigen is as yet unknown.

This receptor was identified in a human donor in good health (CMV status not recorded). Some clones in this sample may be carry-over from other donors' samples. Sequencing input: CD8+ T cells from PBMCs.

The CDR3 spells CASSPRTGTKNTEAFF. Written as DNA, the CDR3 is TGTGCCAGCAGCCCCCGCACCGGGACAAAGAACACTGAAGCTTTCTTT. V is TRBV4-2 and J is TRBJ1-1; perhaps TRBD1 as D (6 bases). The CDR3 totals 16 residues. Between the trimmed V and J ends, which lost 4 bases and 1 base, there was a span of 16 bases. The V gene's germline CDR1 is LGHNA and CDR2 YNFKEQ.